Each of the 21 T cell receptor beta chains below was sequenced from the same sample in a study of CDR3 diversity in severe acne. TCRdb passed the PCR reads through MiXCR, listing each CDR3 protein once. The sample yields more than 70,000 distinct CDR3 sequences, 48% seen once. The sample comprised blood. The source is a male donor in good health, serving as a control.

In regard to this clonotype: This may be a read error, as it is one base from a much larger clone. A read error is likely, as this CDR3 ends without the conserved phenylalanine or tryptophan. The chain joins TRBV5-1 to TRBJ2-1, with 7 bases that match TRBD2. Germline V gene lookup returns CDR1 SGHRS and CDR2 YFSETQ. The CDR3 has 15 residues. The V and J ends lost 0 bases and 9 bases, in that order; junction bases with no gene match: 9. As DNA, the CDR3 is TGCGCCAGCAGCTTGGGGTGGGAGGGAGGGAGTGAGCAGTTCTTA. It is translated as CASSLGWEGGSEQFL.

With respect to this clonotype: One junction end disagrees with the germline gene, perhaps due to a read error. This rearrangement joins TRBV29-1 to TRBJ2-2; possible D gene TRBD1, 7 bases. This CDR3 region has 14 residues. CDR1 is SQVTM, CDR2 ANQGSEA, per germline. CDR3 nucleotide sequence: TGCAGCGTCGGACAGGACTTGAACACCGGGGGGCTGTTTTTT. It encodes CSVGQDLNTGGLFF.

The chain carries TRBV11-2 and TRBJ2-7; D ambiguous. Per the germline V gene, CDR1 is SGHAT and CDR2 is FQNNGV. The CDR3 contains 14 residues. The germline V and J ends were trimmed by 1 base and 5 bases, with 12 bases remaining between them. This CDR3 reads CASSLVEGFHEQYF. The CDR3, as DNA: TGTGCCAGCAGCTTAGTGGAAGGTTTCCACGAGCAGTACTTC.

This clonotype has more than one count but fewer than ten. The genes are TRBV4-2 and TRBJ2-5, with TRBD2 identical over 12 bases. In germline, CDR1 is LGHNA, CDR2 YNFKEQ. This CDR3 has 16 residues. J lost 4 bases, V lost 1 base, and 4 bases had no gene match. The CDR3 is CASSQALAGGSETQYF. The CDR3 DNA sequence: TGTGCCAGCAGCCAAGCCCTAGCGGGAGGGTCAGAGACCCAGTACTTC.

This clonotype has only a few counts. This chain joins TRBV9 and TRBJ2-5, with a possible D match to TRBD1 (6 bases). V lost 2 bases to trimming and J lost 5 bases, with 16 bases between them. Germline values: CDR1 SGDLS, CDR2 YYNGEE. This CDR3 is built from 15 residues. CDR3 loop: CASSVLDRRGETQYF. CDR3 nucleotides: TGTGCCAGCAGCGTTTTAGACAGGCGTGGGGAGACCCAGTACTTC.

This clonotype has a handful of counts. The rearrangement joins TRBV2 to TRBJ1-1; D is possibly TRBD1 (6 bases). Germline loops: CDR1 SNHLY, CDR2 FYNNEI. This CDR3 spans 14 amino acids. V was cut by 3 bases and J by 11 bases, with 19 bases left in between. The CDR3 sequence: CASSELAGATGAFF. In DNA form, the CDR3 reads TGTGCCAGCAGTGAGCTTGCGGGGGCCACGGGGGCTTTCTTT.

This clonotype was detected many times. The V and J genes are TRBV29-1 and TRBJ1-1; D is unresolved. Trimming pared 3 bases from V and 0 bases from J, leaving 8 bases between. The CDR3 is 13 amino acids. The germline gives CDR1 SQVTM, CDR2 ANQGSEA. The CDR3: CSVESGMNTEAFF. DNA for the CDR3: TGCAGCGTTGAGTCTGGCATGAACACTGAAGCTTTCTTT.

The rearrangement uses TRBV2 and TRBJ2-7, with TRBD1 identical over 7 bases. Germline-derived CDR1 and CDR2 are SNHLY and FYNNEI. J lost 3 bases, V lost 6 bases, and 17 bases had no gene match. The CDR3 has 17 residues. The CDR3 spells CASSRPGTDAGCYEQYF. CDR3 bases: TGTGCCAGCAGCCGTCCGGGGACAGACGCGGGTTGCTACGAGCAGTACTTC.

This clonotype was seen more than once but under ten times. The V and J genes are TRBV10-3 and TRBJ1-5; no clear D gene. Trimming took off 6 bases at V and 0 bases at J, with 6 bases between the two ends. The CDR3 has 13 residues. The germline V gene encodes CDR1 ENHRY and CDR2 SYGVKD. This CDR3 reads CAIRTNSNQPQHF. CDR3 DNA sequence: TGTGCCATCAGGACTAATAGCAATCAGCCCCAGCATTTT.

The gene calls are TRBV7-9 and TRBJ2-1; 8 bases line up with TRBD1. With 1 base clipped from V and 7 bases from J, the junction kept 9 bases outside the gene matches. Per germline, CDR1 SEHNR and CDR2 FQNEAQ (reference sequence). The CDR3 is 16 residues long. CDR3 sequence (DNA): TGTGCCAGCAGCTTAGGTCAGGGGGCTACTACTAATGAGCAGTTCTTC. Protein sequence: CASSLGQGATTNEQFF. The full variable domain, with the rest looked up from reference TRBV7-9 and TRBJ2-1, is DTGVSQNPRHKITKRGQNVTFRCDPISEHNRLYWYRQTLGQGPEFLTYFQNEAQLEKSRLLSDRFSAERPKGSFSTLEIQRTEQGDSAMYLCASSLGQGATTNEQFFGPGTRLTVL.

There are a few counts of this clonotype. V is TRBV6-5 and J is TRBJ1-2, with 9 bases that match TRBD1. Per germline, CDR1 MNHEY and CDR2 SVGAGI. V lost 6 bases and J lost 1; bases outside the gene matches: 3. This CDR3 has 14 residues. The CDR3 region has the DNA TGTGCCAGCAGAAGGACAGGGGATAACTATGGCTACACCTTC. Translated: CASRRTGDNYGYTF.

The table lists this clonotype with a count of one. The genes are TRBV18 and TRBJ2-3, with D possibly being TRBD1 (6 bases). The CDR3 extends over 14 amino acids. Germline lookup yields CDR1 KGHSH and CDR2 LQKENI. V dropped 3 bases and J dropped 6 bases, with 13 bases sitting between them. CDR3: CASSPPTGRDTQYF. The CDR3 bases are TGTGCCAGCTCACCTCCGACAGGAAGGGATACGCAGTATTTT.

The sample holds many counts of this clonotype. The rearrangement joins TRBV6-1 to TRBJ1-5; D may be TRBD1 (6 bases). Trimming stripped 3 bases from V and 2 bases from J, with 14 bases between. CDR1 MNHNS and CDR2 SASEGT come from the germline V gene. CDR3 length: 16 amino acids. This CDR3 is CASSDHTGWGNQPQHF. The CDR3, as DNA: TGTGCCAGCAGTGACCACACAGGGTGGGGCAATCAGCCCCAGCATTTT.

This clonotype has at least ten counts. The rearrangement uses TRBV4-1 and TRBJ1-4; D uncertain. V lost 3 bases to trimming and J lost 4 bases, with 9 bases between them. The germline gives CDR1 MGHRA, CDR2 YSYEKL. The length of the CDR3 is 14 residues. The CDR3 sequence: CASSQLGSNEKLFF. The CDR3 DNA is TGCGCCAGCAGCCAGTTAGGGAGTAATGAAAAACTGTTTTTT.

V usage is TRBV6-5 and J usage is TRBJ1-2; unclear D gene. With 8 bases removed from V and 3 bases from J, the gap between germline ends came to 16 bases. The germline V gene encodes CDR1 MNHEY and CDR2 SVGAGI. The CDR3 is made up of 14 amino acids. CDR3 nucleotides: TGTGCCAGCCGGCGCTTAGAGGGAGACTATGGCTACACCTTC. It specifies CASRRLEGDYGYTF.

Comments on this clonotype: An end of the junction differs from the germline gene, which may be a read error. V usage is TRBV10-1 and J usage is TRBJ1-1; D unresolved. Germline V gene sequence: CDR1 WNHNN, CDR2 SYGVQD (reference sequence). The CDR3 consists of 16 residues. The CDR3 DNA reads as TGTGCCAGCAGTGATTCTCCAGACTCTGGAAACACTGAAGCTTTCTTT. This translates into CASSDSPDSGNTEAFF.

This clonotype was observed a few times. The J gene is TRBJ2-5, the V gene TRBV10-3; TRBD1 is a possible D gene (6 bases). CDR1 is ENHRY and CDR2 is SYGVKD in the germline V gene. The CDR3 totals 13 residues. V lost 2 bases to trimming and J lost 7 bases, with 11 bases between them. For the CDR3, the DNA is TGTGCCATCAGTGAGGCGGACAGTGCGACCCAGTACTTC. Its translation: CAISEADSATQYF.

This clonotype has only a few counts. The chain has TRBV3-1 and TRBJ2-6, with no clear D. The CDR3 length is 15 residues. The V gene's germline CDR1 is LGHDT and CDR2 YNNKEL (reference sequence). V lost 1 base and J 0 bases, leaving 4 bases between the germline ends. The CDR3 spells CASSQGSSGANVLTF. The CDR3 nucleotides are TGTGCCAGCAGCCAAGGGAGCTCTGGGGCCAACGTCCTGACTTTC. Combining the CDR3 with reference TRBV3-1 and TRBJ2-6 gives the whole variable domain DTAVSQTPKYLVTQMGNDKSIKCEQNLGHDTMYWYKQDSKKFLKIMFSYNNKELIINETVPNRFSPKSPDKAHLNLHINSLELGDSAVYFCASSQGSSGANVLTFGAGSRLTVL.

The chain recombines TRBV12-3 or TRBV12-4 with TRBJ1-1; 7 positions match TRBD1. J lost 5 bases, V lost 2 bases, and 5 bases had no gene match. This CDR3 has 14 amino acids. CDR3 loop: CASSLRGGITEAFF. In nucleotides, the CDR3 is TGTGCCAGCAGTTTAAGAGGGGGCATAACTGAAGCTTTCTTT.

As concerns this clonotype: An end of the junction differs from the germline gene, which may be a read error. V is TRBV12-3 or TRBV12-4 and J is TRBJ1-4; 10 nucleotides line up with TRBD1. The CDR3 contains 15 residues. The CDR3: CASIFSGQGNENLLF. Here the CDR3 DNA reads TGTGCCAGCATCTTTTCGGGACAGGGGAATGAAAACCTGCTTTTT.

The rearrangement joins TRBV16 to TRBJ2-7, with D possibly being TRBD1 or TRBD2 (5 bases each). CDR1 is KGHSY, CDR2 FQNENV, per germline. Trimming took 5 bases from V and 3 from J, leaving 14 bases between them. This CDR3 comprises 14 residues. The CDR3 bases are TGTGCCAGCAGCGCCGGGACCGAGGGCTACGAGCAGTACTTC. The encoded protein is CASSAGTEGYEQYF.